This T cell receptor beta chain came from a study of T cells in Graves' hyperthyroidism and ophthalmopathy. This clonotype has at least ten counts. Its target is not known. The source of the PBMCs was around 9 ml of fresh peripheral blood. Regions amplified from RNA transcripts were the TCR beta CDR3 regions. The HTBI primer set drove a first-round RT-PCR of the TCR CDR3. TCRdb reprocessed the multiplex PCR reads with MiXCR, giving one entry per CDR3 protein. The data hold hundreds of thousands of distinct CDR3 sequences, with under 15% observed a single time. CDR3 length equals 12 residues. The V and J ends lost 2 bases and 6 bases respectively, with 4 bases between them. The germline V gene encodes CDR1 MGHDK and CDR2 SYGVNS. Findings and caveats of the study: Model-based prediction identified ophthalmopathy a median 6.5 months prior to its onset. The authors' 13 V-J model separated ophthalmopathy from stable hyperthyroidism. The majority of expanded thyroid clonotypes above 0.001 also appeared in blood.

The sequencing sample was made of blood. The origin of this receptor is a woman aged 40 to 55 with Graves' ophthalmopathy. The V call is TRBV25-1, the J call TRBJ2-2; unclear D gene. CDR3 sequence: CASSEKAGELFF. The CDR3 DNA sequence: TGTGCCAGCAGTGAAAAGGCCGGGGAGCTGTTTTTT.